This T cell receptor (beta chain) was observed in a study of blood T cell repertoires in COVID-19. Whole-study context: Donors in the United States, Italy and Spain gave samples during acute or convalescent COVID-19. The cDNA or gDNA used as material had been derived from T cells, B-cell-depleted T cells, or PBMCs.

Those enrolled in Seattle joined during active infection and were followed longitudinally afterward. Per the original data handling: Amplification from reference gene primers served as the basis for estimated nucleated cell counts. The assay was immunoSEQ multiplex PCR, and TCRdb's table has in-frame clones only and misses some. V, J and clone size derive from that table, while D and trimming were established from the DNA sequence. The profile shows about 260,000 clones, about 88% of them singletons. Trimming removed 6 bases at V and 1 base at J, with 12 bases between. This CDR3 spans 14 amino acids. Germline-derived CDR1 and CDR2 are ENHRY and SYGVKD.

What was sequenced was peripheral blood. This TCR came from a woman in her twenties or thirties with COVID-19, enrolled during active disease. The V gene is TRBV10-3, the J gene TRBJ1-1; D is possibly TRBD1 (6 bases). The CDR3 DNA follows: TGTGCCATCAGAAAGCCAGGGGAGAACACTGAAGCTTTCTTT. Protein: CAIRKPGENTEAFF.